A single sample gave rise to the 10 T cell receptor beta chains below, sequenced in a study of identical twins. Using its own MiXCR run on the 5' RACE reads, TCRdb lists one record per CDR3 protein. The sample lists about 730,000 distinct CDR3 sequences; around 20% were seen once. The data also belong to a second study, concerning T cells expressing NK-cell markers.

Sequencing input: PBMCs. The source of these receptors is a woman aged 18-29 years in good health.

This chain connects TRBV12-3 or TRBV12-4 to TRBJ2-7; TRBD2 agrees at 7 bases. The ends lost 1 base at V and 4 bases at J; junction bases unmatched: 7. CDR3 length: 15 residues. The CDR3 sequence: CASSLGGGSGYEQYF. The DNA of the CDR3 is TGTGCCAGCAGTTTAGGGGGAGGGAGCGGTTACGAGCAGTACTTC.

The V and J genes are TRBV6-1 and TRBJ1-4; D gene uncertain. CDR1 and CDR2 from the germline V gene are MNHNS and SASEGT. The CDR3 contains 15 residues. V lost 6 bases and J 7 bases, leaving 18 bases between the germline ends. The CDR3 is CASSPPSRGGEKLFF. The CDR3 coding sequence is TGTGCCAGCAGCCCTCCATCGCGTGGTGGTGAAAAACTGTTTTTT.

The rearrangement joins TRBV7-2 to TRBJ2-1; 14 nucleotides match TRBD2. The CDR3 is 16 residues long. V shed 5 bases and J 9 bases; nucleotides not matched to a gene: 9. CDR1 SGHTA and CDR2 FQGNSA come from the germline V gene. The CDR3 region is CASSPPGLAGVSEQFF. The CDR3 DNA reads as TGTGCCAGCAGCCCGCCGGGACTAGCGGGAGTTAGTGAGCAGTTCTTC. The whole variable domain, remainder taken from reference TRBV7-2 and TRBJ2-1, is GAGVSQSPSNKVTEKGKDVELRCDPISGHTALYWYRQSLGQGLEFLIYFQGNSAPDKSGLPSDRFSAERTGGSVSTLTIQRTQQEDSAVYLCASSPPGLAGVSEQFFGPGTRLTVL.

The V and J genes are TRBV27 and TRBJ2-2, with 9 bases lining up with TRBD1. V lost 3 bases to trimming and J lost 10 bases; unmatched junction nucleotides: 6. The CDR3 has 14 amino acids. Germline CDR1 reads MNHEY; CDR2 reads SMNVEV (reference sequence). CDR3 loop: CASSLGQGVEELFF. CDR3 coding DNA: TGTGCCAGCAGTTTGGGACAGGGAGTGGAGGAGCTGTTTTTT.

The CDR3 DNA follows: TGCGCCAGCAGCTACGACAGGGGCCCCTATGGCTACACCTTC. Translation: CASSYDRGPYGYTF. The chain uses TRBV5-1 and TRBJ1-2; TRBD1 matches 8 bases. Germline assignment: CDR1 SGHRS and CDR2 YFSETQ. The trim removed 3 bases at V and 4 bases at J, leaving 5 bases unmatched. The CDR3 runs to 14 residues.

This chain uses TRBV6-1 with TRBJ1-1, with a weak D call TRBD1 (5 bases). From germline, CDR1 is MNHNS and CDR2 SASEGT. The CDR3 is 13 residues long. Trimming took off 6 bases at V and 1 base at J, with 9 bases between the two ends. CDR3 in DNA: TGTGCCAGCAGAGGGGCACAGAACACTGAAGCTTTCTTT. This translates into CASRGAQNTEAFF.

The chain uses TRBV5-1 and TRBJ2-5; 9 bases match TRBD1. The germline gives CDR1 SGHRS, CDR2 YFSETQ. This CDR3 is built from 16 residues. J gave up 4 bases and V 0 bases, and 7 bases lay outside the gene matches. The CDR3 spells CASSLGPGQGLETQYF. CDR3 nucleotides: TGCGCCAGCAGCTTGGGACCGGGACAGGGTTTAGAGACCCAGTACTTC.

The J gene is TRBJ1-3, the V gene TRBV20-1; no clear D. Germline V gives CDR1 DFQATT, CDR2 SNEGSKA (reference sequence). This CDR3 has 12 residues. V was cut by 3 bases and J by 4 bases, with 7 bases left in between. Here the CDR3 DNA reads TGCAGTGCTAGTTCCAGGGGAAACACCATATATTTT. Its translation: CSASSRGNTIYF.

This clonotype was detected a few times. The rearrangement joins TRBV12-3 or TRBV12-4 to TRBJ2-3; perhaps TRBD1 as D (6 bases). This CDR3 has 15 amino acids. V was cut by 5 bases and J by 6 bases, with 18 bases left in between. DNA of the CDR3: TGTGCCAGCAGTCCAGGACGGACAGCAGGGGATACGCAGTATTTT. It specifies CASSPGRTAGDTQYF.

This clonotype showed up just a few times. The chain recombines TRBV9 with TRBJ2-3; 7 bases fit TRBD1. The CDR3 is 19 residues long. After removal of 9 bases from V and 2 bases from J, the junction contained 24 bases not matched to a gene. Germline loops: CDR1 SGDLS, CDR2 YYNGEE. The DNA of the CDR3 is TGTGCCACCTACGAAACCTGCCCACCGACAGGGACCGACACAGATACGCAGTATTTT. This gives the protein CATYETCPPTGTDTDTQYF.